The subject of this entry is one TCR beta chain. The antigen is not known. V was clipped by 0 bases and J by 6 bases, with 11 bases between them. The CDR3 spans 15 residues. Germline loops: CDR1 LGHNA, CDR2 YNFKEQ. These data belong to a study of cytomegalovirus exposure and HLA in healthy donors. The study ran its PCR with 60 Vbeta and 13 Jbeta primers. Using immunoSEQ multiplex PCR, the repertoire was profiled, and TCRdb retains in-frame clones only, with some absent. The sample has 75,000 or so clones, roughly 72% seen once; the top ten hold over 20%. Study-level results: Among TCR beta chains, those listed as cytomegalovirus-associated numbered roughly 150. Later analysis showed most CMV-associated TCR beta chains appearing HLA-restricted. Reportedly, HLA-A and HLA-B alleles of most subjects were accurately predicted from TCR beta. The productive fraction for most TCR beta V segments was about 90% or about 30% in an earlier analysis.

Sequenced material: PBMCs. The receptor was isolated from a woman in her twenties or thirties in good health and CMV-seropositive. The rearrangement joins TRBV4-2 to TRBJ1-4, with D perhaps matching TRBD1 (6 bases). Here the CDR3 reads CASSQEGQGHEKLFF. Here the CDR3 DNA reads TGTGCCAGCAGCCAAGAAGGGCAGGGGCATGAAAAACTGTTTTTT.